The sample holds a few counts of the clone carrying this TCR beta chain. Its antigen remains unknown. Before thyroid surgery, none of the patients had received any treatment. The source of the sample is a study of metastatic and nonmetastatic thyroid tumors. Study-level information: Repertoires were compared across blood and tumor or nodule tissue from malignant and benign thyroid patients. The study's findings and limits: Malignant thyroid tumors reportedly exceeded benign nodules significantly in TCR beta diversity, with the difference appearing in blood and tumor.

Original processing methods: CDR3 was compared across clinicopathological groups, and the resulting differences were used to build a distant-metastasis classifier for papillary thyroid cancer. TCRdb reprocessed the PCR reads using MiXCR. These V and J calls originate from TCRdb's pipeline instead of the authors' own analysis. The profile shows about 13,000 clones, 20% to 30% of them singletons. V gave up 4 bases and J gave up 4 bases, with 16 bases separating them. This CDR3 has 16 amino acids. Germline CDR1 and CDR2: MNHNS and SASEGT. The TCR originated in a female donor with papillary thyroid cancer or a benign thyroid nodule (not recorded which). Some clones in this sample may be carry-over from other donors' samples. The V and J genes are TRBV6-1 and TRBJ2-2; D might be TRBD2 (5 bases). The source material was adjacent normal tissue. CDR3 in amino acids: CASSGILGGGTGELFF. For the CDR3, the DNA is TGTGCCAGCAGTGGAATATTAGGAGGTGGCACCGGGGAGCTGTTTTTT.